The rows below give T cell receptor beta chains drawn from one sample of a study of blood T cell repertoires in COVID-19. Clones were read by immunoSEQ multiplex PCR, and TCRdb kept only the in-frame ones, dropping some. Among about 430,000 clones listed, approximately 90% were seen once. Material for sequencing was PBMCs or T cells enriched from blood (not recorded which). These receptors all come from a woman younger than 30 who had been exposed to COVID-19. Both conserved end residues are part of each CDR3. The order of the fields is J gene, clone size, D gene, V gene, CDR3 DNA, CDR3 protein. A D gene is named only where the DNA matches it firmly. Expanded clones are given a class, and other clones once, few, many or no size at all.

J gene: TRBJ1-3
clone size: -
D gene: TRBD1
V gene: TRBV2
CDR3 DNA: TGTGCCAGCAGGCAGGGGGCCTCTGGAAACACCATATATTTT
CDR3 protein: CASRQGASGNTIYF

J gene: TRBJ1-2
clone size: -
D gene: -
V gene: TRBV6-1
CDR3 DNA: TGTGCCAGCAGTGACAGGGGCTCAATTTATGGCTACACCTTC
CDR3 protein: CASSDRGSIYGYTF

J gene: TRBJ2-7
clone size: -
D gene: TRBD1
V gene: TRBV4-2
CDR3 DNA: TGTGCCAGCGGTCTGGGGACAGGGGGTTCGTACGAGCAGTACTTC
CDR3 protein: CASGLGTGGSYEQYF

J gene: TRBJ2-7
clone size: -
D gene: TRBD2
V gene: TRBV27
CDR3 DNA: TGTGCCAGCAGTATCCATTGGACTGGGGGACTAGCGGGAGGGTCCTACGAGCAGTACTTC
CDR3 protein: CASSIHWTGGLAGGSYEQYF

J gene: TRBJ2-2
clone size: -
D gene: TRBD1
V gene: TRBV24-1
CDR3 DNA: TGTGCCACCTCGAGGGGGCTGCGCGGGGAGCTGTTTTTT
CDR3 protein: CATSRGLRGELFF

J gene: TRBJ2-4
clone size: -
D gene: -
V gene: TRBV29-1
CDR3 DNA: TGCAGCGTTGTAGGTGAGGAAGGTCCGCTAGCCAAAAACATTCAGTACTTC
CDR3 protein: CSVVGEEGPLAKNIQYF

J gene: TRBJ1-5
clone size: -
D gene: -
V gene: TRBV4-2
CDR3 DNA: TGTGCCAGCAGCCCGGAGGCCAGGGGTCCAAGTCAGCCCCAGCATTTT
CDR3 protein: CASSPEARGPSQPQHF

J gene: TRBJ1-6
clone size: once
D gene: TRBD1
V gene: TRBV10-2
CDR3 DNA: TGCGCCAGCAGTAGAAACAGACAGGGGGATTCACCCCTCCACTTT
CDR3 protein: CASSRNRQGDSPLHF

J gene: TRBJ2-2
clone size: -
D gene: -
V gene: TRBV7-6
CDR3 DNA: TGTGCCAGCACAGGCCCGAACACCGGGGAGCTGTTTTTT
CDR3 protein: CASTGPNTGELFF

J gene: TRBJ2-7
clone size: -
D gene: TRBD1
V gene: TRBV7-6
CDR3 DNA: TGTGCCAGCAGCTTAGCCGGGACAGGAGATTACGAGCAGTACTTC
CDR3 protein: CASSLAGTGDYEQYF

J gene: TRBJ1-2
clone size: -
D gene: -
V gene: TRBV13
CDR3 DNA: TGTGCCAGCAGCTCTAAAGGGCAGGGAAGGAGCTATGGCTACACCTTC
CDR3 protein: CASSSKGQGRSYGYTF

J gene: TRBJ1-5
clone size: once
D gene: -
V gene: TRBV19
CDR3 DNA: TGTGCCACCAAGGGGGTTAGCAATCAGCCCCAGCATTTT
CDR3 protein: CATKGVSNQPQHF

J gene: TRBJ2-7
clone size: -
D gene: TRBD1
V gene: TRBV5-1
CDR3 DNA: TGCGCCAGCAGCTTGGCAGGGGGTAAAACCTACGAGCAGTACTTC
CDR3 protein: CASSLAGGKTYEQYF

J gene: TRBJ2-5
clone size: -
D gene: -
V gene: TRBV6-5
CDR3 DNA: TGTGCCAGCGTTAGCGTGAACCAAGAGACCCAGTACTTC
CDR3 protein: CASVSVNQETQYF

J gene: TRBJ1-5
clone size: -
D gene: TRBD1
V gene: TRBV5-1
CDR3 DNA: TGCGCCAGCAGCAGGGACAGTAGCAATCAGCCCCAGCATTTT
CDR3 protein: CASSRDSSNQPQHF

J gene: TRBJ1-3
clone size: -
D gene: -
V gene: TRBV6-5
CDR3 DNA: TGTGCCAGCAGTTACGGGGGACATGGAAACACCATATATTTT
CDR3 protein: CASSYGGHGNTIYF

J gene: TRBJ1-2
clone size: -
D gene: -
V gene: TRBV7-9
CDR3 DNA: TGTGCCAGCAGCCCAACCGACAGCTTCTATGGCTACACCTTC
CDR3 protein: CASSPTDSFYGYTF

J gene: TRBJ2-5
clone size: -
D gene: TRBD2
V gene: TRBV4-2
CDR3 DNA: TGTGCCAGCAGCCAAGATTTACGTTTAGCGGGGGAGACCCAGTACTTC
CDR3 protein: CASSQDLRLAGETQYF

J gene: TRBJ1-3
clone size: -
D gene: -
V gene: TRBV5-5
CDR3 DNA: TGTGCCAGCAGTAGGAGCTCTGGAAACACCATATATTTT
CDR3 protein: CASSRSSGNTIYF

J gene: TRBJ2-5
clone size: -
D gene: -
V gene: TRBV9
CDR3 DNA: TGTGCCAGCAGCGCTTACGGGGGGCCCCAAGAGACCCAGTACTTC
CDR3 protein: CASSAYGGPQETQYF

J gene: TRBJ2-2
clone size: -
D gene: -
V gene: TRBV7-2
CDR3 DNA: TGTGCCAGCAGCTACCCACAGGGTAACACCGGGGAGCTGTTTTTT
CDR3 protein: CASSYPQGNTGELFF

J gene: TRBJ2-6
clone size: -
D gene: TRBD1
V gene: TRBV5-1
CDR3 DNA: TGCGCCAGCAGCTTGGCGGACAGGGGAGACAACGTCCTGACTTTC
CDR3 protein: CASSLADRGDNVLTF

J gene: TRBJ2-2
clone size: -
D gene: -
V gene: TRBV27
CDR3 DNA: TGTGCCAGCAGAATACCCAGAGGGGAGCTGTTTTTT
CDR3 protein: CASRIPRGELFF

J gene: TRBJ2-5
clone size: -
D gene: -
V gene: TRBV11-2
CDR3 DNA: TGTGCCAGCAGCTTAGACCATCACCAAGAGACCCAGTACTTC
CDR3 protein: CASSLDHHQETQYF

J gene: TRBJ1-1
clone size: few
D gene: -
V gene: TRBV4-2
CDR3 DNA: TGTGCCAGCAGCCAAAGGGAGGGAGTTTACACTGAAGCTTTCTTT
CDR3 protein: CASSQREGVYTEAFF

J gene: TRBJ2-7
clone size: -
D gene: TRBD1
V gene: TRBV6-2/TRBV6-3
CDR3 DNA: TGTGCCAGCAGTTACGGGACAGGGAACGACGAGCAGTACTTC
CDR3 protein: CASSYGTGNDEQYF

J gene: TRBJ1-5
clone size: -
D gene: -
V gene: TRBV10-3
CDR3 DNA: TGTGCCATCAGTGAGTACTTAGACAGGCCCTTCAATCAGCCCCAGCATTTT
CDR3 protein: CAISEYLDRPFNQPQHF

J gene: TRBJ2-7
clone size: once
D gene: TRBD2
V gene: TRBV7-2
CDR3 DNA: TGTGCCAGCAGCAAGAAGGGGAGGCGGCTAGCGGGAGGGATACACGAGCAGTACTTC
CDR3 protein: CASSKKGRRLAGGIHEQYF

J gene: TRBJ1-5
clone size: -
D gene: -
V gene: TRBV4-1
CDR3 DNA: TGCGCCAGCAGCATCCACGGGGTCCAAAATCAGCCCCAGCATTTT
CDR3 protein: CASSIHGVQNQPQHF

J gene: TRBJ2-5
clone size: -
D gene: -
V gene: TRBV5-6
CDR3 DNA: TGTGCCAGCACCCGGGTAGGGGCGGTGGAGACCCAGTACTTC
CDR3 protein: CASTRVGAVETQYF

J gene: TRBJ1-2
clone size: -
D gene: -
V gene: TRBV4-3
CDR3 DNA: TGCGCCAGCAGCCAAGATTGGGGGGGGCGCGGCTATGGCTACACCTTC
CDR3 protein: CASSQDWGGRGYGYTF

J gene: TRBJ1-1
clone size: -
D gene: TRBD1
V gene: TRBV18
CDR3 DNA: TGTGCCAGCTCAGGTCAGGGGGCCCTAGTTCTGAACACTGAAGCTTTCTTT
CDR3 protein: CASSGQGALVLNTEAFF

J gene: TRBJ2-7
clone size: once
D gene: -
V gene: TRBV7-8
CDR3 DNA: TGTGCCAGCAGCTTAGATCAGGGCCAACTAAGCGAGCAGTACTTC
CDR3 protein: CASSLDQGQLSEQYF

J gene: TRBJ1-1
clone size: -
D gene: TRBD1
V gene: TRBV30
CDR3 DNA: TGTGCCTGGAGAGACGGCTCAGGGGGCACTGAAGCTTTCTTT
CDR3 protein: CAWRDGSGGTEAFF

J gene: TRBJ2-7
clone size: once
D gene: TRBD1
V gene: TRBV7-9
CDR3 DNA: TGTGCCAGCAGCTACCCGGGACAGGCGTACGAGCAGTACTTC
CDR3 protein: CASSYPGQAYEQYF

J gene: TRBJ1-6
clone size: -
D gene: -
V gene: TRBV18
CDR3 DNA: TGTGCCAGCTCACCAGCCCTCGGGGATTCACCCCTCCACTTT
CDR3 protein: CASSPALGDSPLHF

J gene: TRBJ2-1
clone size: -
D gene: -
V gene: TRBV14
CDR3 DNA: TGTGCCAGCAGCCAATGGACTCAGATCTACAATGAGCAGTTCTTC
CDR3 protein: CASSQWTQIYNEQFF

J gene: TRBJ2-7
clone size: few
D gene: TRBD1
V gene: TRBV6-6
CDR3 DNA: TGTGCCAGCAGTGGGAGCTTGACAGGGGCCCACGAGCAGTACTTC
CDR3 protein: CASSGSLTGAHEQYF

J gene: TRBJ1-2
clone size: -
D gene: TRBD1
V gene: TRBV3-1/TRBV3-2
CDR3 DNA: TGTGCCAGCAGCCATGGGGACAGGGGGCTAGGTGGCTACACCTTC
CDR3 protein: CASSHGDRGLGGYTF

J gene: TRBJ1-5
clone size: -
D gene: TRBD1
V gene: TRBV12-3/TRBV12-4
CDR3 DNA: TGTGCCAGCAGGCCGACAGGGACTCAGCCCCAGCATTTT
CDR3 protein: CASRPTGTQPQHF

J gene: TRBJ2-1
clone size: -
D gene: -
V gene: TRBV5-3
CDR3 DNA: TGTGCCAGAAGCTTGGTATATAGAGGGAAATACAATGAGCAGTTCTTC
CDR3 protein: CARSLVYRGKYNEQFF

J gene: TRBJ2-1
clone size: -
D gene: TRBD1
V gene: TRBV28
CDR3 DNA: TGTGCCAGCAGTCCGGGACAGTACAATGAGCAGTTCTTC
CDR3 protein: CASSPGQYNEQFF

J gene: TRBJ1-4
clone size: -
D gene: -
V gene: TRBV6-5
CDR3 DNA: TGTGCCAGCAGTACAGGGAGGGGGGATGAAAAACTGTTTTTT
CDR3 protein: CASSTGRGDEKLFF

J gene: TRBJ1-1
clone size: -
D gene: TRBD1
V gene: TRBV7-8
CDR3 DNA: TGTGCCAGCAGCTTAGATCCCCGGACAGGGCCGAACACTGAAGCTTTCTTT
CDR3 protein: CASSLDPRTGPNTEAFF

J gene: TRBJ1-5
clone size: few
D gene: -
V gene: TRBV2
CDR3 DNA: TGTGCCAGCAGTGTAGTTCCGGGTTGGGATCAGCCCCAGCATTTT
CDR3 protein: CASSVVPGWDQPQHF

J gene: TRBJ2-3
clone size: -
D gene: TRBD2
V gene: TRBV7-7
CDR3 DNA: TGTGCTAGCAGCTTAGGGCGGGGGGGATCAGATACGCAGTATTTT
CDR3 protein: CASSLGRGGSDTQYF

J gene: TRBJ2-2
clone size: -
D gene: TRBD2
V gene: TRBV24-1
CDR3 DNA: TGTGCCACCAGTGATTTCGGGACTAGATTTAACACCGGGGAGCTGTTTTTT
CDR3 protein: CATSDFGTRFNTGELFF

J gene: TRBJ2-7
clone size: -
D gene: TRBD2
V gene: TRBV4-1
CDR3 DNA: TGCGCCAGCAGCCACGGGACTAGCGGTTACGAGCAGTACTTC
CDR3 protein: CASSHGTSGYEQYF

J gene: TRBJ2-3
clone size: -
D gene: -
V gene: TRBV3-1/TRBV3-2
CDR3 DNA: TGTGCCAGCAGCCAGCGGGACAGAGGCACAGATACGCAGTATTTT
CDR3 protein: CASSQRDRGTDTQYF